The 10 T cell receptor beta chains below come from one sample, sequenced in a study of T cell responses to AZD1222 COVID-19 vaccine (dated by TCRdb to the early 2020s). Library generation was performed with the immunoSEQ multiplex PCR assay. This is the immuneACCESS table as TCRdb keeps it, with only in-frame sequences that have V and J called. A part of the clones is gone; compared with another copy, unresolved V genes explain less than half, and the rest is unexplained. Across this sample there are about 120,000 clones, with just over 90% seen only once. The ten largest clones add up to approximately 4.2% of the sample. The sample's time point label is to be understood as: baseline before first vaccination. This material consisted of peripheral blood, taken on day 0 of AZD1222 vaccination. The receptors shown here come from an adult in good health.

The chain combines TRBV7-9 with TRBJ2-3, with TRBD2 matching over 14 bases. The length of the CDR3 is 16 residues. CDR1 is SEHNR and CDR2 is FQNEAQ in the germline V gene (reference sequence). Unmatched junction bases numbered 3, after V lost 3 bases and J lost 4 bases. CDR3 in DNA: TGTGCCAGCAGCTTGGGGACTAGCGGGGGAGCAGATACGCAGTATTTT. Translation: CASSLGTSGGADTQYF.

This clone has a single count. Relative to the germline gene, one junction end is altered; a read error may explain this. The rearrangement joins TRBV5-1 to TRBJ1-1; 11 bases are shared with TRBD1. CDR1 is SGHRS and CDR2 is YFSETQ in the germline V gene. CDR3 size: 15 residues. CDR3 coding DNA: TGCGCCAGCAGATTGGACAGGGGGCGGAACACTGAAGCTTTCTTT. This encodes CASRLDRGRNTEAFF.

J is TRBJ1-1 and V is TRBV4-1; D gene unclear. The germline V gene has CDR1 MGHRA and CDR2 YSYEKL. The CDR3 length is 13 residues. V gave up 8 bases and J gave up 0 bases, with 10 bases separating them. For the CDR3, the DNA is TGCGCCAGCGATACGGGGATGAACACTGAAGCTTTCTTT. Translating it yields CASDTGMNTEAFF.

In this sample, this clone turned up once. The V gene is TRBV12-2, the J gene TRBJ2-3; TRBD2 is the table's D call, not checked against the DNA. TRBV12-2 is noted as a pseudogene. The CDR3 is 15 amino acids. CDR3 coding DNA: TGTGCAAGTCGCTTCGGGACTAGCGGGCCCCGGACGCAGTATTTT. Amino acids: CASRFGTSGPRTQYF.

This rearrangement joins TRBV2 to TRBJ2-4; tentative D call: TRBD2 (6 bases). Germline V gives CDR1 SNHLY, CDR2 FYNNEI. This CDR3 has 14 amino acids. V gave up 5 bases and J gave up 4 bases, with 12 bases separating them. The DNA for the CDR3 is TGTGCCAGCAGTACGGGGCGGGGTAAAAACATTCAGTACTTC. The encoded protein is CASSTGRGKNIQYF.

The chain carries TRBV18 and TRBJ1-5; TRBD1 matches at 7 bases. V lost 3 bases, J lost 4 bases, and 12 bases stayed unmatched. CDR1 KGHSH and CDR2 LQKENI come from the germline V gene. The CDR3 is made up of 17 amino acids. Here the CDR3 DNA reads TGTGCCAGCTCACCTTCCGGGGACAGCGTTGTTAATCAGCCCCAGCATTTT. Its translation: CASSPSGDSVVNQPQHF.

This chain joins TRBV4-2 and TRBJ1-2; 8 nucleotides match TRBD1. The V gene's germline CDR1 is LGHNA and CDR2 YNFKEQ. V lost 0 bases and J lost 4; bases outside the gene matches: 4. CDR3 size: 15 residues. CDR3 bases: TGTGCCAGCAGCCAAGATGGACAGGGCCCCTATGGCTACACCTTC. It is translated as CASSQDGQGPYGYTF.

This clone was seen more than once but under ten times. The chain recombines TRBV5-1 with TRBJ1-4; weak D call: TRBD1 (6 bases). The germline V and J ends were trimmed by 2 bases and 3 bases, with 14 bases remaining between them. This CDR3 is 16 amino acids long. Per the germline V gene, CDR1 is SGHRS and CDR2 is YFSETQ. The CDR3 sequence: CASSLGGGGPNEKLFF. The CDR3 DNA reads as TGCGCCAGCAGCTTAGGCGGGGGCGGCCCTAATGAAAAACTGTTTTTT.

The rearrangement uses TRBV15 and TRBJ2-7, with 9 bases matching TRBD1. Losses at the gene ends were 1 base for V and 3 bases for J; bases not matched to a gene: 4. CDR3 length: 15 residues. Germline V lookup: CDR1 LNHNV, CDR2 YYDKDF (reference sequence). CDR3 sequence: CATSRVGTGLYEQYF. CDR3 in DNA: TGTGCCACCAGCAGAGTAGGGACAGGGCTCTACGAGCAGTACTTC.

This sequence joins TRBV28 and TRBJ1-6; TRBD1 matches 7 bases. Germline trimming cut 7 bases from V and 5 bases from J; bases unmatched to any gene: 5. From germline, CDR1 is MDHEN and CDR2 SYDVKM. The length of the CDR3 is 14 residues. The CDR3 protein is CASIQQGHNSPLHF. The CDR3 DNA follows: TGTGCCAGCATTCAACAGGGGCATAATTCACCCCTCCACTTT.